One sample yielded the 29 T cell receptor beta chains listed below, sequenced in a study of T cell responses to AZD1222 COVID-19 vaccine. Sequenced by immunoSEQ multiplex PCR; TCRdb stores in-frame clones only, minus some. The table shows approximately 260,000 clones, with more than 80% occurring only once. Specimen: peripheral blood, collected on day 0 of AZD1222 vaccination. These receptors originate from an adult in good health.

This chain uses TRBV28 with TRBJ1-3; D might be TRBD1 (6 bases). CDR3 length: 15 residues. Trimming took off 5 bases at V and 0 bases at J, with 11 bases between the two ends. CDR1 and CDR2 (germline): MDHEN, SYDVKM. Written as DNA, the CDR3 is TGTGCCAGCAGTCTTACAGGGATCTCTGGAAACACCATATATTTT. Translation gives CASSLTGISGNTIYF. The variable domain in full, completed from reference TRBV28 and TRBJ1-3, reads DVKVTQSSRYLVKRTGEKVFLECVQDMDHENMFWYRQDPGLGLRLIYFSYDVKMKEKGDIPEGYSVSREKKERFSLILESASTNQTSMYLCASSLTGISGNTIYFGEGSWLTVV.

CDR3 in DNA: TGTGCCAGCAGTGAAGCGCAAGGGGAAGTACAGCCCCAGCATTTT. Protein product: CASSEAQGEVQPQHF. The V gene is TRBV2, the J gene TRBJ1-5; D is possibly TRBD1 (5 bases). The ends were cut back, 0 bases at V and 7 bases at J, with 13 bases in the middle. The CDR3 loop spans 15 amino acids. Germline V gives CDR1 SNHLY, CDR2 FYNNEI.

The chain has TRBV4-1 and TRBJ1-2; D may be TRBD1 (5 bases). V shed 6 bases and J shed 6 bases, with 17 bases lying between them. CDR1 is MGHRA and CDR2 is YSYEKL in the germline V gene. CDR3 size: 14 residues. The CDR3 region has the DNA TGCGCCAGCAGGAAAGACGGGGGGTCAGATGGCTACACCTTC. Its protein product is CASRKDGGSDGYTF.

This chain joins TRBV7-9 and TRBJ1-4, with a weak D call TRBD1 (5 bases). From germline, CDR1 is SEHNR and CDR2 FQNEAQ (reference sequence). The V end was cut by 6 bases, the J end by 3 bases, with 11 bases between. CDR3 length: 14 residues. The CDR3 region has the DNA TGTGCCAGCAGTCGCAGGGCGGCTAATGAAAAACTGTTTTTT. The encoded protein is CASSRRAANEKLFF.

The V gene is TRBV28, the J gene TRBJ1-2, with D hard to call. V gave up 3 bases and J gave up 8 bases, with 13 bases separating them. This CDR3 has 13 amino acids. Germline V gene data show CDR1 as MDHEN and CDR2 as SYDVKM. CDR3 sequence: CASSFAAPAGYTF. The CDR3 DNA is TGTGCCAGCAGTTTTGCGGCTCCGGCCGGCTACACCTTC.

The CDR3: CASSHPNTGTGSNEQYF. The CDR3 bases are TGTGCCAGCAGCCACCCCAATACCGGGACAGGTAGCAACGAGCAGTACTTC. The chain employs TRBV3-1 (or the pseudogene TRBV3-2) and TRBJ2-7, with 8 bases lining up with TRBD1. CDR3 size: 17 residues. With 3 bases clipped from V and 5 bases from J, the junction kept 15 bases outside the gene matches. From germline, CDR1 is LGHDT and CDR2 YNNKEL (reference sequence).

This rearrangement joins TRBV9 to TRBJ2-1; D uncertain. This CDR3 has 15 residues. Germline CDR1 and CDR2: SGDLS and YYNGEE. V lost 0 bases, J lost 6 bases, and 13 bases lay in between. This CDR3 is CASSVESSSSNEQFF. The CDR3 nucleotides read TGTGCCAGCAGCGTAGAGTCCAGTTCTAGCAATGAGCAGTTCTTC.

The rearrangement uses TRBV7-2 and TRBJ2-2; D not certain. The CDR3 is 14 residues long. CDR1 SGHTA and CDR2 FQGNSA come from the germline V gene. Trimming removed 1 base at V and 4 bases at J, with 7 bases between. The CDR3, as DNA: TGTGCCAGCAGCTTAGGACATTCCACCGGGGAGCTGTTTTTT. The encoded protein is CASSLGHSTGELFF.

V is TRBV18 and J is TRBJ1-2; the match to TRBD1 covers 9 bases. The V gene end was trimmed by 6 bases and the J gene end by 2 bases; junction bases not matched to a gene: 13. CDR1 is KGHSH, CDR2 LQKENI, per germline. CDR3 size: 17 residues. The CDR3 DNA reads TGTGCCAGCTCGTCCGGGACAGGGATGGAAAAGAACTATGGCTACACCTTC. Translation: CASSSGTGMEKNYGYTF.

This rearrangement joins TRBV5-4 to TRBJ1-2; TRBD1 aligns across 7 bases. CDR3 length: 15 residues. J lost 7 bases, V lost 0 bases, and 9 bases had no gene match. Per the germline V gene, CDR1 is SGHNT and CDR2 is YYREEE (reference sequence). CDR3 bases: TGTGCCAGCAGCTTGGCCTCACAGGGGCGCGGTGGCTACACCTTC. Its protein product is CASSLASQGRGGYTF.

The rearrangement joins TRBV27 to TRBJ1-4; 7 bases line up with TRBD1. From germline, CDR1 is MNHEY and CDR2 SMNVEV (reference sequence). This CDR3 region has 12 residues. Unmatched junction bases numbered 3, after V lost 9 bases and J lost 5 bases. CDR3 sequence reads: CASKQGNEKLFF. The CDR3 nucleotides read TGTGCCAGTAAACAGGGGAATGAAAAACTGTTTTTT. Drawing the rest from reference TRBV27 and TRBJ1-4, the complete variable domain is EAQVTQNPRYLITVTGKKLTVTCSQNMNHEYMSWYRQDPGLGLRQIYYSMNVEVTDKGDVPEGYKVSRKEKRNFPLILESPSPNQTSLYFCASKQGNEKLFFGSGTQLSVL.

The chain is built from TRBV5-1 and TRBJ1-6; TRBD1 matches 9 bases. Germline CDR1 reads SGHRS; CDR2 reads YFSETQ. The ends lost 0 bases at V and 7 bases at J; junction bases unmatched: 2. This CDR3 is 15 amino acids long. CDR3: CASSLAGQGNSPLHF. CDR3 DNA sequence: TGCGCCAGCAGCTTGGCCGGACAGGGGAATTCACCCCTCCACTTT. Looking up the rest from reference TRBV5-1 and TRBJ1-6 gives the full variable domain: KAGVTQTPRYLIKTRGQQVTLSCSPISGHRSVSWYQQTPGQGLQFLFEYFSETQRNKGNFPGRFSGRQFSNSRSEMNVSTLELGDSALYLCASSLAGQGNSPLHFGNGTRLTVT.

The chain uses TRBV28 and TRBJ2-3; 9 positions agree with TRBD1. CDR1 is MDHEN, CDR2 SYDVKM, per germline. The trim removed 4 bases at V and 1 base at J, leaving 0 bases unmatched. CDR3 length equals 14 residues. CDR3 nucleotide sequence: TGTGCCAGCAGTTGGACAGGGGGCACAGATACGCAGTATTTT. Amino acids: CASSWTGGTDTQYF.

The V call is TRBV28, the J call TRBJ1-2; no clear D gene. Trimming removed 2 bases at V and 4 bases at J, with 11 bases between. This CDR3 contains 14 residues. Per the germline V gene, CDR1 is MDHEN and CDR2 is SYDVKM. CDR3 DNA sequence: TGTGCCAGCAGTTTAATAGGCCCCCTCTATGGCTACACCTTC. Translated: CASSLIGPLYGYTF.

This clone occurred once. V usage is TRBV2 and J usage is TRBJ2-2; D unresolved. Germline V gives CDR1 SNHLY, CDR2 FYNNEI. This CDR3 is 14 amino acids long. Deletions cut 7 bases from V and 3 bases from J, with 12 bases between. DNA of the CDR3: TGTGCCAGCAAGGCGCCGCGCGACACCGGGGAGCTGTTTTTT. Protein: CASKAPRDTGELFF. Full variable domain (missing parts from reference TRBV2 and TRBJ2-2): EPEVTQTPSHQVTQMGQEVILRCVPISNHLYFYWYRQILGQKVEFLVSFYNNEISEKSEIFDDQFSVERPDGSNFTLKIRSTKLEDSAMYFCASKAPRDTGELFFGEGSRLTVL.

The chain recombines TRBV11-3 with TRBJ2-5; tentative D call: TRBD1 (6 bases). This CDR3 comprises 18 residues. V lost 0 bases and J 4 bases, leaving 21 bases between the germline ends. Germline V gives CDR1 SGHNT, CDR2 YENEEA. The CDR3 coding sequence is TGTGCCAGCAGCTTAGATGGCCCCCACAGGGCGTGGGGAGAGACCCAGTACTTC. Amino acids: CASSLDGPHRAWGETQYF. Full variable domain (missing parts from reference TRBV11-3 and TRBJ2-5): EAGVVQSPRYKIIEKKQPVAFWCNPISGHNTLYWYLQNLGQGPELLIRYENEEAVDDSQLPKDRFSAERLKGVDSTLKIQPAELGDSAVYLCASSLDGPHRAWGETQYFGPGTRLLVL.

The count of this clone is one. The V call is TRBV6-2 or TRBV6-3, the J call TRBJ1-1; TRBD1 might be the D (5 bases). Trimming took 4 bases from V and 9 from J, leaving 15 bases between them. Germline V CDR1 and CDR2: MNHEY, SVGEGT. This CDR3 comprises 13 residues. For the CDR3, the DNA is TGTGCCAGCAGTTCATCATCAGGGCCTAAAGCTTTCTTT. Its translation: CASSSSSGPKAFF.

The rearrangement joins TRBV4-3 to TRBJ2-7, with 8 bases that match TRBD1. CDR1 and CDR2 (germline): LGHNA, YSLEER. CDR3 size: 16 residues. The junction had 7 bases not matched to a gene; V was cut back by 1 base and J by 2 bases. This CDR3 reads CASSQGTRTGPYEQYF. The DNA of the CDR3 is TGCGCCAGCAGCCAAGGTACCCGGACAGGGCCCTACGAGCAGTACTTC.

The chain couples TRBV5-4 to TRBJ1-4; D is possibly TRBD1 (5 bases). The CDR3 is 14 amino acids. The V gene lost 5 bases and the J gene lost 5 bases, with 13 bases spanning the gap. The germline V gene encodes CDR1 SGHNT and CDR2 YYREEE (reference sequence). In DNA, the CDR3 is TGTGCCAGCAGTTCGGGACTCCTAAATGAAAAACTGTTTTTT. Translated: CASSSGLLNEKLFF. The full variable domain, in which reference TRBV5-4 and TRBJ1-4 provide the parts outside the CDR3, is ETGVTQSPTHLIKTRGQQVTLRCSSQSGHNTVSWYQQALGQGPQFIFQYYREEENGRGNFPPRFSGLQFPNYSSELNVNALELDDSALYLCASSSGLLNEKLFFGSGTQLSVL.

The rearrangement uses TRBV5-1 and TRBJ1-6, with D unclear. Germline values: CDR1 SGHRS, CDR2 YFSETQ. The CDR3 is made up of 15 amino acids. The V end was cut by 1 base, the J end by 8 bases, with 13 bases between. CDR3 region: CASSLRVPGDSPLHF. CDR3 sequence (DNA): TGCGCCAGCAGCTTGAGGGTGCCGGGAGATTCACCCCTCCACTTT.

The J gene is TRBJ2-1, the V gene TRBV19, with D perhaps assigned TRBD1 or TRBD2 (5 bases each). The CDR3 totals 13 residues. CDR1 is LNHDA, CDR2 SQIVND, per germline (reference sequence). V lost 10 bases and J 7 bases, leaving 17 bases between the germline ends. The CDR3, as DNA: TGTGCCACCGGGGACCCTCTCTTTAATGAGCAGTTCTTC. Its translation is CATGDPLFNEQFF.

Comment on this clone: The same CDR3 also results from other DNA sequences found in this sample. The rearrangement links TRBV5-1 to TRBJ1-6, with D tentatively TRBD1 (5 bases). From germline, CDR1 is SGHRS and CDR2 YFSETQ. V lost 0 bases to trimming and J lost 5 bases, with 6 bases between them. The CDR3 totals 14 residues. CDR3 loop: CASSLGQNNSPLHF. DNA of the CDR3: TGCGCCAGCAGCTTGGGACAGAATAATTCACCCCTCCACTTT. The full variable domain, completed using reference TRBV5-1 and TRBJ1-6, is KAGVTQTPRYLIKTRGQQVTLSCSPISGHRSVSWYQQTPGQGLQFLFEYFSETQRNKGNFPGRFSGRQFSNSRSEMNVSTLELGDSALYLCASSLGQNNSPLHFGNGTRLTVT.

The chain employs TRBV28 and TRBJ1-2; a possible D gene is TRBD1 (6 bases). Germline V gene lookup returns CDR1 MDHEN and CDR2 SYDVKM. Between the trimmed V and J ends, which lost 2 bases and 4 bases, there was a span of 14 bases. The CDR3 totals 15 residues. Written as DNA, the CDR3 is TGTGCCAGCAGTTTAATGGGGGCCTACACCTATGGCTACACCTTC. This encodes CASSLMGAYTYGYTF.

The chain carries TRBV28 and TRBJ1-1; D is ambiguous. Germline V gene data show CDR1 as MDHEN and CDR2 as SYDVKM. Trimming pared 5 bases from V and 0 bases from J, leaving 28 bases between. The CDR3 length is 20 residues. CDR3 loop: CASSPRSLRLGATMNTEAFF. As DNA, the CDR3 is TGTGCCAGCAGTCCTCGCTCCCTAAGGCTGGGAGCAACGATGAACACTGAAGCTTTCTTT.

In its sample, this clone was seen once. The chain is built from TRBV15 and TRBJ2-7; possible D gene TRBD2, 5 bases. The germline V and J ends were trimmed by 0 bases and 3 bases, with 21 bases remaining between them. There are 18 residues in the CDR3. Germline V gene data show CDR1 as LNHNV and CDR2 as YYDKDF (reference sequence). The CDR3 DNA sequence: TGTGCCACCAGCAGAGATCGAGAATGGCTAGCCGGGGACTACGAGCAGTACTTC. It yields the protein CATSRDREWLAGDYEQYF. Supplemented by reference TRBV15 and TRBJ2-7, the full variable domain reads DAMVIQNPRYQVTQFGKPVTLSCSQTLNHNVMYWYQQKSSQAPKLLFHYYDKDFNNEADTPDNFQSRRPNTSFCFLDIRSPGLGDTAMYLCATSRDREWLAGDYEQYFGPGTRLTVT.

V is TRBV11-3 and J is TRBJ2-3, with a weak D call TRBD2 (6 bases). Germline V lookup: CDR1 SGHNT, CDR2 YENEEA. V was shortened by 2 bases and J by 7 bases, with 10 bases between the two germline ends. The CDR3 spans 13 residues. CDR3 bases: TGTGCCAGCAGCTTACGGGACTCAAATACGCAGTATTTT. This encodes CASSLRDSNTQYF.

V and J are TRBV7-9 and TRBJ2-7; the match to TRBD2 covers 10 bases. The length of the CDR3 is 14 residues. V shed 2 bases, J shed 3 bases, and the junction held 1 base outside the gene matches. The germline CDR1 and CDR2 sequences are SEHNR and FQNEAQ (reference sequence). The CDR3 loop reads CASSLPSGSYEQYF. In nucleotides, the CDR3 is TGTGCCAGCAGCTTACCTAGCGGGAGCTACGAGCAGTACTTC.

This chain joins TRBV3-1 (or the pseudogene TRBV3-2) and TRBJ2-7; D not certain. The CDR3 is 15 residues long. Germline V CDR1 and CDR2: LGHDT, YNNKEL (reference sequence). V lost 0 bases and J lost 2, with 11 bases in between. The CDR3 DNA is TGTGCCAGCAGCCAAGATTTCAACAGCGCCTACGAGCAGTACTTC. It encodes CASSQDFNSAYEQYF.

The chain employs TRBV3-1 (or the pseudogene TRBV3-2) and TRBJ2-5; 10 nucleotides agree with TRBD2. The CDR3 consists of 15 residues. Trimming took 6 bases from V and 5 from J; bases not matched to a gene: 9. The germline V gene encodes CDR1 LGHDT and CDR2 YNNKEL (reference sequence). The CDR3 DNA reads as TGTGCCAGCAGTAAACCGACTAGCGGGTGGGAGACCCAGTACTTC. It yields the protein CASSKPTSGWETQYF.